The clone carrying this T cell receptor beta chain was counted many times. Its specificity is not known. This specimen comes from a study of T-cell reconstitution after alpha-beta-depleted transplantation in children. Study outcomes and limitations: It was surviving recipient T cells and thymic progenitors that gave some patients high TCRbeta diversity at day 60. At around two months after transplant, the alpha-beta T cells were reportedly derived from several hundred expanded clones that came from non-depleted graft cells. Counts and diversity of T cells one year after transplant came mostly from newly produced T cells.

TCRbeta library construction was performed incorporating unique molecular identifiers. MiXCR, run by TCRdb on the PCR reads, gives a single entry per CDR3 protein. This table has approximately 300,000 distinct CDR3 sequences, roughly 9.1% appearing once. This TCR was sampled from a boy in the first two years of life with acute myeloid leukemia, due to receive a stem cell transplant. Sequenced material: PBMCs, taken before TCRalphabeta/CD19-depleted stem cell transplant.

The CDR3 nucleotides are TGTGCCAGCAGCCCCCACCCTACTAGCGGGATCTACGAGCAGTACTTC. Translation: CASSPHPTSGIYEQYF. The V and J genes are TRBV7-3 and TRBJ2-7, with TRBD2 matching 10 bases. Germline lookup yields CDR1 SGHTA and CDR2 FQGTGA. The trim removed 5 bases at V and 3 bases at J, leaving 10 bases unmatched. This CDR3 has 16 amino acids.